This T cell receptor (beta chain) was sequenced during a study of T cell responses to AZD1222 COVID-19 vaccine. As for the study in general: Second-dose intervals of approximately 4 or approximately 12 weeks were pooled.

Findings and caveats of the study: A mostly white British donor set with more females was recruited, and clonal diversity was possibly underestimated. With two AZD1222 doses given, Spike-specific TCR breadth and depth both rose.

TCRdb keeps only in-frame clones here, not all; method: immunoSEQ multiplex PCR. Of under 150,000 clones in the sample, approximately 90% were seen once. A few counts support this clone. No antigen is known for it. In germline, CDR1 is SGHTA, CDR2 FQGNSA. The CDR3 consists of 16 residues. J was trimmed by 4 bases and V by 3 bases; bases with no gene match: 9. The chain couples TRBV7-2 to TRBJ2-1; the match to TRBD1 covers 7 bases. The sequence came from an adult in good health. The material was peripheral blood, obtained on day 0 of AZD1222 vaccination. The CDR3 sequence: CASSFLSPRGYNEQFF. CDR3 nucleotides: TGTGCCAGCAGCTTCCTCTCCCCCAGGGGGTACAATGAGCAGTTCTTC.